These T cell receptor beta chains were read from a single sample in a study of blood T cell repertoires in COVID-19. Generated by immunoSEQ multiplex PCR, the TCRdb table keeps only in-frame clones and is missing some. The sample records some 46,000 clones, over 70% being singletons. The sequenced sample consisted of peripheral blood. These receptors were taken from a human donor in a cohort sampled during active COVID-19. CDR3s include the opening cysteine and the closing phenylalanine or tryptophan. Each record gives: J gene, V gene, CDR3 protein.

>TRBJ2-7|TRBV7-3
CASSVTGKGSYEQYF
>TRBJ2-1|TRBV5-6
CASTHGVAGGEQFF
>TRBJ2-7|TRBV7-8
CASSYTTGGPTSGRPWEQYF
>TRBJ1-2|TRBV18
CASSGTGQNEEGYTF
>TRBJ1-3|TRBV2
CASSVWTGPGNTIYF
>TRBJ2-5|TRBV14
CASSPTGGAGGTQYF
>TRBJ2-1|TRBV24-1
CATSGGGSLMNEQFF
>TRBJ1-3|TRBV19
CASSITGTAVNTIYF
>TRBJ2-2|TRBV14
CASSQVAKSGAGELFF
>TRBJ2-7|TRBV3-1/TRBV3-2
CASSTTGENEQYF
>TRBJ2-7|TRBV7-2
CASSSAPMLKDKRARAYEQYF
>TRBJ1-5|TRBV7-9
CASRLKGDRESNQPQHF
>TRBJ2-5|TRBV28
CASSPWTGQGQETQYF
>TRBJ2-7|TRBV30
CALHRGWPSYEQYF
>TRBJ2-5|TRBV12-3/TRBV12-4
CASSPGGTQYF
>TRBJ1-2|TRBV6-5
CASSYRDYGYTF
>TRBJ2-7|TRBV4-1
CASSQVMLVSGRNNYEQYF
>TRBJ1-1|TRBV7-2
CASSYRQGQNTEAFF
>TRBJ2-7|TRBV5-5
CASSQEGQGKGSYEQYF
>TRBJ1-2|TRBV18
CASSPRGGPIEGYGYTF
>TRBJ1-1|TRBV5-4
CASSPQGAGDTEAFF
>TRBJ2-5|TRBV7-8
CASSLAMIAGDWQETQYF
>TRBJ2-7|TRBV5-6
CASSFSGAPYEQYF
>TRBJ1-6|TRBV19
CASGTGDVSPLHF
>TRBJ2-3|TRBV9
CASSVGRSDTQYF
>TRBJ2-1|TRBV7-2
CASSLVQRNEQFF
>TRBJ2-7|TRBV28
CASSFDLWTKGYEQYF
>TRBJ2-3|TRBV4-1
CASSQFNTGGPTDTQYF
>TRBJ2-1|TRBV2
CASSRRLGVVDEQFF
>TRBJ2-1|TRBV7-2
CASSPSGSRGNEQFF
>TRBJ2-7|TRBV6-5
CASRRLASSNWYF
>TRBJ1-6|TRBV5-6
CASSLGQGRSPLHF
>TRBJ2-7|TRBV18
CASTTGTSGTHF
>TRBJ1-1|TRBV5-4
CASSLLTATNTEAFF
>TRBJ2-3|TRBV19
CASNKEGEWYF
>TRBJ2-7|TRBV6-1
CASSELGAYEQYF
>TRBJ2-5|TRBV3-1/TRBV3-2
CASSPEGETQYF